What follows are 8 T cell receptor beta chains derived from one specimen sequenced in a study of kidney transplant recipient with SARS-CoV-2 infection. Via MiXCR, TCRdb re-called the reads, giving one row per CDR3 protein. The sample has fewer than 250,000 distinct CDR3 sequences, 29% seen once; the top ten hold less than 8.5%. The sample was a blood sample, taken at baseline and between days 110 and 120 from a kidney transplant recipient. These receptors were obtained from a young adult male patient who had COVID-19 and was a kidney transplant recipient. Certain T cells may be donor cells from the graft.

This clonotype was observed many times. The chain joins TRBV7-9 to TRBJ1-2; 11 bases agree with TRBD1. The CDR3 runs to 16 residues. Germline values: CDR1 SEHNR, CDR2 FQNEAQ (reference sequence). The J segment lost 4 bases and the V segment lost 1 base, leaving 5 bases of the junction unmatched. The CDR3 reads CASSLGTGGKIYGYTF. CDR3 nucleotide sequence: TGTGCCAGCAGCTTAGGGACAGGGGGCAAGATCTATGGCTACACCTTC.

As to this clonotype: This sequence may be a read error, since a much larger clone differs from it by one base. The chain is built from TRBV9 and TRBJ1-6; maybe TRBD1 (5 bases). Germline V lookup: CDR1 SGDLS, CDR2 YYNGEE. This CDR3 region has 18 residues. This CDR3 reads CASSVRPGASGDNSPPHF. CDR3 bases: TGTGCCAGCAGCGTACGCCCCGGGGCCAGTGGGGATAATTCACCCCCCCACTTT.

For this clonotype: This sequence may be a read error, since a much larger clone differs from it by one base. V gene TRBV7-2 combines with J gene TRBJ2-1; 8 nucleotides match TRBD2. CDR1 and CDR2 (germline): SGHTA, FQGNSA. The CDR3 is 16 amino acids. The CDR3 region has the DNA TGTGCCGGCAGCTTAGCGGGGAGCGGTACCTACAATGAGCAGTTCTTC. Protein: CAGSLAGSGTYNEQFF.

Turning to this clonotype: A much larger clone is a single base away; this may be a read error. V is TRBV7-9 and J is TRBJ2-3; no clear D. CDR1 and CDR2 from the germline V gene are SEHNR and FQNEAQ (reference sequence). The CDR3 has 13 amino acids. V was pared by 4 bases and J by 6 bases, with 11 bases between. This CDR3 reads CASSSVLGDTQYF. The CDR3 DNA sequence: TGTGCCAGCAGCTCAGTGTTGGGGGATACGCAGTATTTT.

This clonotype was recorded at least ten times. The gene calls are TRBV5-8 and TRBJ1-2; no definite D call. Germline CDR1 is SGHTS and CDR2 is YDEGEE. V lost 4 bases and J 4 bases, leaving 20 bases between the germline ends. The length of the CDR3 is 16 residues. The CDR3 bases are TGTGCCAGCAGCGCGTATCATCCACGAAAGACCTATGGCTACACCTTC. It specifies CASSAYHPRKTYGYTF.

As to this clonotype: The junction does not match germline at one end; this may be a read error. V and J are TRBV5-1 and TRBJ2-3, with a weak D call TRBD2 (6 bases). CDR1 SGHRS and CDR2 YFSETQ come from the germline V gene. This CDR3 comprises 15 residues. The CDR3 loop reads CASSSSELAGDAQYF. For the CDR3, the DNA is TGCGCCAGCAGCTCATCCGAACTAGCAGGAGATGCGCAGTATTTT.

As concerns this clonotype: It may be a read error: a sequence one base away is much more abundant. This chain connects TRBV11-3 to TRBJ1-4; D perhaps matches TRBD1 (5 bases). Germline CDR1 SGHNT, CDR2 YENEEA. The CDR3 runs 14 residues. CDR3 coding DNA: TGTGCCAACAGCCAACAGGCAACTAATGAAAAACTGTTTTTT. It encodes CANSQQATNEKLFF.

In regard to this clonotype: Given a much more abundant clone one base away, this may be a read error. The J gene is TRBJ1-2, the V gene TRBV6-6; no clear D gene. This CDR3 is 17 amino acids long. Germline CDR1 MNHNY, CDR2 SVGAGI (reference sequence). Deletions cut 5 bases from V and 7 bases from J, with 26 bases between. In DNA, the CDR3 is TGTGCCAGCAGTAGGAAGGGAGGTGGGAGAAAGACCTGTGGCTACACCTTC. It translates to CASSRKGGGRKTCGYTF.